These 27 T cell receptor beta chains came from one sample sequenced in a study of T-cell reconstitution after alpha-beta-depleted transplantation in children. Library preparation (for TCRbeta) was performed with unique molecular identifiers. TCRdb re-analysed the PCR reads in MiXCR, keeping a single row per CDR3 protein. The table includes hundreds of thousands of distinct CDR3 sequences, around 12% detected once. This material consisted of PBMCs, taken before TCRalphabeta/CD19-depleted stem cell transplant. The receptors were gathered from a girl aged 2-15 years with congenital amegakaryocytic thrombocytopenia, due to receive a stem cell transplant.

The chain combines TRBV2 with TRBJ2-1, with D uncertain. CDR1 SNHLY and CDR2 FYNNEI come from the germline V gene. V gave up 2 bases and J gave up 0 bases, with 14 bases separating them. This CDR3 spans 17 amino acids. DNA of the CDR3: TGTGCCAGCAGTGAATGGGTCTATCTCGGCTCCTACAATGAGCAGTTCTTC. It is translated as CASSEWVYLGSYNEQFF.

This clonotype was seen ten or more times. This chain links TRBV12-3 or TRBV12-4 with TRBJ1-5; D unclear. The V gene lost 10 bases and the J gene lost 5 bases, with 15 bases spanning the gap. The CDR3 runs to 13 residues. CDR3: CATRKEKDQPQHF. The CDR3 coding sequence is TGTGCCACCAGGAAAGAAAAGGATCAGCCCCAGCATTTT.

This clonotype has ten or more counts. The chain is built from TRBV5-1 and TRBJ2-3; TRBD1 or TRBD2 may be the D gene (5 bases each). Germline V gene lookup returns CDR1 SGHRS and CDR2 YFSETQ. The CDR3 covers 16 residues. Trimming removed 3 bases from V and 6 bases from J, with 20 bases in between. The chain's CDR3 is CASSYDGTGWADTQYF. The CDR3 DNA reads TGCGCCAGCAGCTACGACGGGACGGGGTGGGCTGATACGCAGTATTTT. The full variable domain, its missing parts supplied by reference TRBV5-1 and TRBJ2-3, is KAGVTQTPRYLIKTRGQQVTLSCSPISGHRSVSWYQQTPGQGLQFLFEYFSETQRNKGNFPGRFSGRQFSNSRSEMNVSTLELGDSALYLCASSYDGTGWADTQYFGPGTRLTVL.

In its sample, this clonotype was seen many times. The chain links TRBV7-9 to TRBJ1-1, with 8 bases lining up with TRBD1. CDR1 is SEHNR and CDR2 is FQNEAQ in the germline V gene (reference sequence). V lost 7 bases and J lost 4; bases outside the gene matches: 17. This CDR3 is built from 17 residues. CDR3 residues: CASTRKSWTGSITEAFF. The CDR3 DNA follows: TGTGCCAGCACCCGCAAATCCTGGACAGGGTCCATCACTGAAGCTTTCTTT.

The sample holds a few counts of this clonotype. The chain joins TRBV5-1 to TRBJ2-1; 9 bases match TRBD2. Trimming removed 2 bases from V and 11 bases from J; junction bases left unmatched: 5. Germline V gives CDR1 SGHRS, CDR2 YFSETQ. CDR3 size: 13 residues. The CDR3 is CASSFGSSGKQFF. The CDR3 coding sequence is TGCGCCAGCAGCTTTGGGTCTAGCGGGAAGCAGTTCTTC. The full variable domain, its missing parts supplied by reference TRBV5-1 and TRBJ2-1, is KAGVTQTPRYLIKTRGQQVTLSCSPISGHRSVSWYQQTPGQGLQFLFEYFSETQRNKGNFPGRFSGRQFSNSRSEMNVSTLELGDSALYLCASSFGSSGKQFFGPGTRLTVL.

This clonotype came up a few times. This sequence joins TRBV12-3 or TRBV12-4 and TRBJ2-7; a weak D match, TRBD2 (5 bases). Deletions cut 11 bases from V and 2 bases from J, with 16 bases between. There are 13 residues in the CDR3. The DNA for the CDR3 is TGTGCCCCCGCTGAGGGTCAAGCCTACGAGCAGTACTTC. Protein sequence: CAPAEGQAYEQYF.

This clonotype was seen ten or more times. J is TRBJ1-1 and V is TRBV29-1, with D tentatively TRBD1 (6 bases). Looked up from germline, CDR1 is SQVTM and CDR2 is ANQGSEA. The CDR3 has 12 residues. The ends were cut back, 7 bases at V and 3 bases at J, with 12 bases in the middle. The CDR3 nucleotides are TGCAGCGACCAGGGGATTTACACTGAAGCTTTCTTT. This gives the protein CSDQGIYTEAFF.

The V call is TRBV29-1, the J call TRBJ1-4; D is undetermined. Germline lookup yields CDR1 SQVTM and CDR2 ANQGSEA. The CDR3 has 12 residues. The V end lost 1 base, the J end lost 12 bases, and 12 bases lay between the germline ends. This CDR3 is CSVEAESGELFF. The DNA of the CDR3 is TGCAGCGTTGAAGCCGAGAGTGGTGAACTGTTTTTT.

This clonotype occurred a few times. The chain uses TRBV5-1 and TRBJ1-2; D is uncertain. Germline lookup yields CDR1 SGHRS and CDR2 YFSETQ. The CDR3 extends over 14 amino acids. V lost 4 bases and J 3 bases, leaving 13 bases between the germline ends. CDR3 in DNA: TGCGCCAGCAGCCTCACGAATGGGGACTATGGCTACACCTTC. Protein product: CASSLTNGDYGYTF.

The chain employs TRBV12-3 or TRBV12-4 and TRBJ2-1; TRBD2 matches at 7 bases. This CDR3 has 16 residues. The J segment lost 5 bases and the V segment lost 5 bases, leaving 12 bases of the junction unmatched. DNA of the CDR3: TGTGCCAGCAGTGCCCCATTAGGCGGGAGTCACAATGAGCAGTTCTTC. Its translation is CASSAPLGGSHNEQFF.

The V and J genes are TRBV5-1 and TRBJ2-5; 9 bases line up with TRBD1. The CDR3 runs to 15 residues. CDR1 and CDR2 (germline): SGHRS, YFSETQ. The V segment lost 3 bases and the J segment 5 bases; nucleotides outside the gene matches: 8. The CDR3 is CASSWTGALEETQYF. The CDR3 bases are TGCGCCAGCAGCTGGACAGGGGCTCTGGAGGAGACCCAGTACTTC. Using reference TRBV5-1 and TRBJ2-5 for the parts outside the CDR3, the full variable domain is KAGVTQTPRYLIKTRGQQVTLSCSPISGHRSVSWYQQTPGQGLQFLFEYFSETQRNKGNFPGRFSGRQFSNSRSEMNVSTLELGDSALYLCASSWTGALEETQYFGPGTRLLVL.

This clonotype was detected only a few times. The chain recombines TRBV27 with TRBJ1-6; possibly TRBD1 for D (6 bases). CDR3 length: 18 residues. Trimming shortened V by 8 bases and J by 1 base, and 21 bases separated the two germline ends. Germline lookup yields CDR1 MNHEY and CDR2 SMNVEV (reference sequence). The CDR3 DNA is TGTGCCAGCGGGGTGGATGGGGGGCCAGAATCCTATAATTCACCCCTCCACTTT. This encodes CASGVDGGPESYNSPLHF.

This clonotype was counted between two and nine times. V usage is TRBV20-1 and J usage is TRBJ2-1; TRBD2 might be the D (6 bases). The CDR3 is 15 amino acids. The germline V gene has CDR1 DFQATT and CDR2 SNEGSKA (reference sequence). The V gene lost 2 bases and the J gene lost 6 bases, with 17 bases spanning the gap. CDR3 loop: CSARTGLHTSNEQFF. CDR3 bases: TGCAGTGCTAGAACGGGACTCCATACATCCAATGAGCAGTTCTTC.

At least ten counts were recorded for this clonotype. The gene calls are TRBV5-1 and TRBJ1-4; tentative D call: TRBD1 (5 bases). The length of the CDR3 is 16 residues. Germline V CDR1 and CDR2: SGHRS, YFSETQ. Between the trimmed V and J ends, which lost 1 base and 4 bases, there was a span of 14 bases. The chain's CDR3 is CASSLRGSTDNEKLFF. The DNA of the CDR3 is TGCGCCAGCAGCTTGAGGGGATCGACGGATAATGAAAAACTGTTTTTT.

This clonotype occurred many times. V is TRBV12-3 or TRBV12-4 and J is TRBJ2-5; 8 bases map to TRBD2. The CDR3 has 15 residues. Losses at the gene ends were 7 bases for V and 3 bases for J; bases not matched to a gene: 10. CDR3 protein: CASNSAGATEETQYF. For the CDR3, the DNA is TGTGCCAGCAACTCAGCGGGAGCAACGGAAGAGACCCAGTACTTC.

V and J are TRBV18 and TRBJ2-7; D is unresolved. The CDR3 runs 14 residues. Trimming removed 0 bases at V and 6 bases at J, with 12 bases between. Germline assignment: CDR1 KGHSH and CDR2 LQKENI. CDR3 residues: CASSPPLLPGEQYF. The CDR3, as DNA: TGTGCCAGCTCACCACCGCTCCTCCCAGGCGAGCAGTACTTC.

Only a few counts were recorded for this clonotype. The CDR3: CASSLSGTQWTGELFF. The DNA of the CDR3 is TGTGCCAGCAGTTTATCCGGGACCCAATGGACCGGGGAGCTGTTTTTT. The V call is TRBV12-3 or TRBV12-4, the J call TRBJ2-2; possibly TRBD1 or TRBD2 for D (5 bases each). V was cut by 2 bases and J by 5 bases, with 15 bases left in between. The CDR3 extends over 16 amino acids.

This clonotype was counted ten times or more. V usage is TRBV6-6 and J usage is TRBJ1-6; unclear D gene. V was clipped by 6 bases and J by 13 bases, with 4 bases between them. Germline CDR1 is MNHNY and CDR2 is SVGAGI (reference sequence). This CDR3 is built from 9 residues. CDR3 in amino acids: CASSPPLHF. DNA of the CDR3: TGTGCCAGCAGCCCTCCCCTCCACTTT.

This clonotype was observed a few times. The V gene is TRBV10-3, the J gene TRBJ2-1; 7 bases agree with TRBD1. The length of the CDR3 is 15 residues. CDR1 and CDR2 from the germline V gene are ENHRY and SYGVKD. V lost 4 bases, J lost 9 bases, and 12 bases stayed unmatched. DNA of the CDR3: TGTGCCATCAGTGCCGGGAAGGGGGCTGGGGGTGAGCAGTTCTTC. Its protein product is CAISAGKGAGGEQFF.

In its sample, this clonotype was seen many times. The V and J genes are TRBV29-1 and TRBJ2-1; 16 nucleotides align to TRBD2. V trimming: 2 bases; J trimming: 4 bases; junction bases outside the gene matches: 2. In germline, CDR1 is SQVTM, CDR2 ANQGSEA. The CDR3 contains 16 residues. CDR3 sequence: CSVEQGLAGGYNEQFF. CDR3 coding DNA: TGCAGCGTTGAACAGGGACTAGCGGGAGGGTACAATGAGCAGTTCTTC.

This chain joins TRBV27 and TRBJ2-1; TRBD2 matches at 10 bases. There are 18 residues in the CDR3. In germline, CDR1 is MNHEY, CDR2 SMNVEV (reference sequence). V lost 3 bases and J lost 6; bases outside the gene matches: 14. This CDR3 reads CASSFPGGRTSGGNEQFF. CDR3 coding DNA: TGTGCCAGCAGTTTTCCCGGGGGGAGGACTAGCGGTGGCAATGAGCAGTTCTTC.

This clonotype was recorded at least ten times. V usage is TRBV20-1 and J usage is TRBJ2-1; 10 bases fit TRBD2. This CDR3 comprises 13 residues. Germline lookup yields CDR1 DFQATT and CDR2 SNEGSKA (reference sequence). The trim removed 5 bases at V and 10 bases at J, leaving 8 bases unmatched. The CDR3 region is CSAGYVAGGEQFF. DNA for the CDR3: TGCAGTGCTGGATACGTAGCGGGAGGAGAGCAGTTCTTC.

This clonotype has more than one count but fewer than ten. The chain recombines TRBV20-1 with TRBJ2-5; tentatively, D is TRBD1 or TRBD2 (5 bases each). The germline V gene has CDR1 DFQATT and CDR2 SNEGSKA (reference sequence). This CDR3 has 14 residues. Trimming removed 6 bases from V and 5 bases from J, with 19 bases in between. The CDR3 DNA sequence: TGCAGTGCGAGGGAGCCAGGGAAGGGGGAGACCCAGTACTTC. This codes for CSAREPGKGETQYF.

This clonotype was counted a few times. V usage is TRBV7-6 and J usage is TRBJ2-5; tentative D call: TRBD2 (6 bases). Trimming cost V 4 bases and J 5 bases, with 17 bases left between them. The germline CDR1 and CDR2 sequences are SGHVS and FNYEAQ. This CDR3 has 15 residues. CDR3 nucleotide sequence: TGTGCCAGCAGCTCCTACAAGGAGGGCCGTGAGACCCAGTACTTC. Encoded protein: CASSSYKEGRETQYF. The full variable domain, completed using reference TRBV7-6 and TRBJ2-5, is GAGVSQSPRYKVTKRGQDVALRCDPISGHVSLYWYRQALGQGPEFLTYFNYEAQQDKSGLPNDRFSAERPEGSISTLTIQRTEQRDSAMYRCASSSYKEGRETQYFGPGTRLLVL.

In this sample, this clonotype turned up many times. The chain carries TRBV5-1 and TRBJ2-3; D is unclear. The germline gives CDR1 SGHRS, CDR2 YFSETQ. The CDR3 is 14 amino acids. Trimming left V 0 bases short and J 4 bases short, with 9 bases between. The CDR3 coding sequence is TGCGCCAGCAGCTTGGATCGGCTAGCAGATACGCAGTATTTT. This codes for CASSLDRLADTQYF.

This clonotype has at least ten counts. The CDR3 sequence: CASCRIETQYF. The CDR3 coding sequence is TGTGCCAGCTGCAGGATAGAGACCCAGTACTTC. The chain combines TRBV28 with TRBJ2-5; D gene ambiguous. There are 11 residues in the CDR3. V lost 8 bases, J lost 4 bases, and 8 bases lay in between. Per the germline V gene, CDR1 is MDHEN and CDR2 is SYDVKM.

This rearrangement joins TRBV5-1 to TRBJ2-6; no firm D call. This CDR3 is 16 amino acids long. The ends were cut back, 0 bases at V and 0 bases at J, with 7 bases in the middle. CDR1 and CDR2 (germline): SGHRS, YFSETQ. The CDR3 here is CASSLEGNSGANVLTF. CDR3 DNA: TGCGCCAGCAGCTTGGAGGGCAACTCTGGGGCCAACGTCCTGACTTTC.